The clone carrying this TCR beta chain appeared a single time. Antigen: not known. Germline and junction disagree at one end, which may indicate a read error. The sample is drawn from a study of T cells in localized non-small cell lung cancer. Points from the study as a whole: Overall survival was longer when the density of T cells in the blood was higher. Uninvolved adjacent lung had higher T cell clonality than tumor and all other tissues. A single tumor region was sequenced, leaving heterogeneity possible. In adjacent lung appeared a median about 57 of the top 100 tumor clones.

Germline-derived CDR1 and CDR2 are SGHRS and YFSETQ. This CDR3 comprises 14 residues. TCRdb's copy holds only in-frame clones and misses some; the assay was immunoSEQ multiplex PCR. The sample yields around 94,000 clones, about 91% seen once. The origin of this receptor is a man between 40 and 75 years old with stage I squamous cell lung carcinoma. This chain connects TRBV5-1 to TRBJ2-5; D is ambiguous. Sequences were derived from peripheral blood, sampled before any cancer treatment. CDR3 in amino acids: CASSSVTGTETQYF. In nucleotides, the CDR3 is TGTGCCAGCAGCTCGGTGACGGGTACAGAGACCCAGTACTTC.